A selection of T cell receptor beta chains follows, all from one sample in a study of T cells in Graves' hyperthyroidism and ophthalmopathy. MiXCR was run by TCRdb on the multiplex PCR reads, yielding one entry per CDR3 protein. Of 640,000 or so distinct CDR3 sequences in the sample, 13% to 15% were seen once. The material sequenced was blood. These receptors all come from a young woman with Graves' ophthalmopathy. The CDR3 runs from the conserved cysteine through the conserved F or W. Each record gives: clone size, J gene, V gene, D gene, CDR3 DNA, CDR3 protein. D genes are given only for firm matches. Clone size is not always given. Where it is, it says once, few, many or a class for expanded clones.

>many|TRBJ2-7|TRBV3-1|.
TGTGCCAGCAGCCAAGATGCGGACCCAGGGGTCCCCCGCTACGAGCAGTACTTC
CASSQDADPGVPRYEQYF
>few|TRBJ2-2|TRBV2|.
TGTGCCAGCCTCAGGGGACGAACCGGGGAGCTGTTTTTT
CASLRGRTGELFF
>many|TRBJ2-1|TRBV28|TRBD2
TGTGCCAGCAATTTGGATAGCGGGAATGAGCAGTTCTTC
CASNLDSGNEQFF
>many|TRBJ1-1|TRBV28|.
TGTGCCAGCAGTCGTCGGGACACTCGGCCTGAAGCTTTCTTT
CASSRRDTRPEAFF
>.|TRBJ2-3|TRBV19|.
TGTGCCAGTAGTAACGAGGGGGGTGATGATACGCAGTATTTT
CASSNEGGDDTQYF
>many|TRBJ2-5|TRBV30|.
TGTGCCTGGAGCCCATCTACGGAGACCCAGTACTTC
CAWSPSTETQYF
>.|TRBJ2-7|TRBV4-1|TRBD2
TGCGCCAGCAGCCGGGCGGGAGGGGAAGACGAGCAGTACTTC
CASSRAGGEDEQYF
>many|TRBJ2-5|TRBV2|.
TGTGCCAGCAGCTCAGACCTTTCGGAGTACTTC
CASSSDLSEYF
>.|TRBJ2-5|TRBV20-1|TRBD2
TGCAGTGTGGGAGGACTAGCGGGAGAGGAGGAGACCCAGTACTTC
CSVGGLAGEEETQYF
>many|TRBJ1-4|TRBV7-2|.
TGTGCCAGCAGCTTACTTCCGGGCGCAACTAATGAAAAACTGTTTTTT
CASSLLPGATNEKLFF
>many|TRBJ2-5|TRBV7-3|TRBD2
TGTGCCAGCAGCTCGGGACTAGTAGAGACCCAGTACTTC
CASSSGLVETQYF
>.|TRBJ1-6|TRBV12-3/TRBV12-4|.
TGTGCCAGCAGTTTATACACACCGAGCTCCTATAATTCACCCCTCCACTTT
CASSLYTPSSYNSPLHF
>.|TRBJ2-7|TRBV18|.
TGTGCCAGCTCACTATCCGAGACAGGAATCGAGGAGGAGTACTTC
CASSLSETGIEEEYF
>few|TRBJ2-7|TRBV10-3|TRBD1
TGTGCCATCAGACCTCGGGACAGCTTCTACGAGCAGTACTTC
CAIRPRDSFYEQYF
>.|TRBJ1-1|TRBV9|TRBD1
TGTGCCAGCAGCGTCTCTGGACAGGGGAACACTGAAGCTTTCTTT
CASSVSGQGNTEAFF
>few|TRBJ2-2|TRBV3-1|.
TGTGCCAGCAGCCAATCAAATGGCGGGGAGCTGTTTTTT
CASSQSNGGELFF
>few|TRBJ2-2|TRBV24-1|.
TGTGCCACCAGCGACTCCCCTAACACCGGGGAGCTGTTTTTT
CATSDSPNTGELFF
>many|TRBJ1-5|TRBV2|.
TGTGCCAGCGGACCCGATAGCAATCAGCCCCAGCATTTT
CASGPDSNQPQHF
>many|TRBJ1-1|TRBV7-9|TRBD1
TGTGCCAGCAGCTTAACAGGGGGCTCAGGAAACACTGAAGCTTTCTTT
CASSLTGGSGNTEAFF
>.|TRBJ2-3|TRBV20-1|TRBD2
TGCAGTGCTGGTGGCGTAACCGGGACTAGCGGGAGGACAGATACGCAGTATTTT
CSAGGVTGTSGRTDTQYF
>few|TRBJ1-2|TRBV7-6|.
TGTGCCAGCGGGCGGCTCTTAGGCAGTAACTATGGCTACACCTTC
CASGRLLGSNYGYTF
>many|TRBJ2-7|TRBV12-3/TRBV12-4|.
TGTGCCAGCAGTTTAGCGCTAATGAGGGGGGCGCGCGACGAGCAGTACTTC
CASSLALMRGARDEQYF
>many|TRBJ2-3|TRBV11-2|.
TGTGCCAGCAGCCCCGGACTAAGCGGAGGTACAGATACGCAGTATTTT
CASSPGLSGGTDTQYF
>few|TRBJ2-2|TRBV5-6|.
TGTGCCAGCAGCTTGGAGGTCACAGGGCTGAACACCGGGGAGCTGTTTTTT
CASSLEVTGLNTGELFF
>.|TRBJ2-1|TRBV12-3/TRBV12-4|.
TGTGCCAGCAGCCCCGAGGCCCCCCCTGAGCAGTTCTTC
CASSPEAPPEQFF
>once|TRBJ1-6|TRBV7-2|TRBD1
TGTGCCAGCAGCCCGGGACAGGGGGCGAATTCACCCCTCCACTTT
CASSPGQGANSPLHF
>many|TRBJ2-7|TRBV7-9|TRBD1
TGTGCCAGCAGCTTCCACAAACAGGGGCCCTCCTACGAGCAGTACTTC
CASSFHKQGPSYEQYF
>few|TRBJ2-4|TRBV6-2/TRBV6-3|.
TGTGCCAGCAGATACGGGGCCCCCTCGGCCAAAAACATTCAGTACTTC
CASRYGAPSAKNIQYF
>many|TRBJ2-7|TRBV7-9|.
TGTGCCAGCAGCTCCTACGGGATCTACGAGCAGTACTTC
CASSSYGIYEQYF
>many|TRBJ2-7|TRBV30|.
TGTGCCTGGACAAGAGAGGACTGGGACTACGAGCAGTACTTC
CAWTREDWDYEQYF
>many|TRBJ2-1|TRBV9|.
TGTGCCAGCAGCGCTCAACTAGGGTCCTTCAATGAGCAGTTCTTC
CASSAQLGSFNEQFF
>few|TRBJ1-3|TRBV7-9|.
TGTGCCAGCAGCCCAATAATAAGCTCTGGAAACACCATATATTTT
CASSPIISSGNTIYF
>many|TRBJ2-7|TRBV12-3/TRBV12-4|TRBD2
TGTGCCAGCAGTTTAGGGACTAGCGCCTACGAGCAGTACTTC
CASSLGTSAYEQYF
>.|TRBJ2-2|TRBV6-2/TRBV6-3|.
TGTGCCACCCACTTATTCGATGCCGGGGAGCTGTTTTTT
CATHLFDAGELFF
>.|TRBJ2-1|TRBV30|TRBD2
TGTGCCTGGACCTCCGGACTAGCGGGATCCCACAATGAGCAGTTCTTC
CAWTSGLAGSHNEQFF
>.|TRBJ1-3|TRBV7-3|.
TGTGCCAGCAGCCAAACTCCCTGGACACATCGGGGAAACACCATATATTTT
CASSQTPWTHRGNTIYF
>many|TRBJ1-2|TRBV18|.
TGTGCCAGCTCACACGGGGCGGGCTACACCTTC
CASSHGAGYTF
>many|TRBJ1-4|TRBV7-2|TRBD1
TGTGCCAGCAGCTTATGGCAGGGGGCATCTAATGAAAAACTGTTTTTT
CASSLWQGASNEKLFF
>many|TRBJ2-4|TRBV28|.
TGTGCCAGCAATGAGTGGCCCACGGCCATTCAGTACTTC
CASNEWPTAIQYF
>.|TRBJ2-5|TRBV28|TRBD2
TGTGCCAGCTCACCACCTAGCGGGGACCAAGAGACCCAGTACTTC
CASSPPSGDQETQYF
>.|TRBJ2-2|TRBV13|TRBD2
TGTGCCAGCAGCTTTAGCGGGAAGGATGGGGAGCTGTTTTTT
CASSFSGKDGELFF
>many|TRBJ2-7|TRBV12-3/TRBV12-4|TRBD2
TGTGCCAGCAGTTTAGCGGTCGGGTCGCGGGGGAGCTCCTACGAGCAGTACTTC
CASSLAVGSRGSSYEQYF
>.|TRBJ2-7|TRBV10-3|TRBD2
TGTGCCTTCTCCCCGGGGACTAGCGGTTACGAGCAGTACTTC
CAFSPGTSGYEQYF
>many|TRBJ1-2|TRBV11-2|.
TGTGCCAGCAGCTTGGGGGGAAGCGGCGGGTATGGCTACACCTTC
CASSLGGSGGYGYTF
>few|TRBJ2-3|TRBV19|.
TGTGCCAGTAGTAGCGAGGGATCGCGATCAGATACGCAGTATTTT
CASSSEGSRSDTQYF